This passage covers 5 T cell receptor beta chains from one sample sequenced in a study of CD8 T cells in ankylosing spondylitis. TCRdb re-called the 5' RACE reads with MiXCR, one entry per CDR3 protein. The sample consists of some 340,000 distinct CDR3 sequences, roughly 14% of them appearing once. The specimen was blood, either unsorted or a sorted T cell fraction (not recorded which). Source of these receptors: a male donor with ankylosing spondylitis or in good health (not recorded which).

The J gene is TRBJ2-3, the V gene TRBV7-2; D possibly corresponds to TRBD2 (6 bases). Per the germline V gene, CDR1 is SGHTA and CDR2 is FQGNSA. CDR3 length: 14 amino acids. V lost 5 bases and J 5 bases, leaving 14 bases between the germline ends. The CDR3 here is CASSIGGRVDTQYF. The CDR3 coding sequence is TGTGCCAGCAGCATCGGGGGACGGGTAGATACGCAGTATTTT.

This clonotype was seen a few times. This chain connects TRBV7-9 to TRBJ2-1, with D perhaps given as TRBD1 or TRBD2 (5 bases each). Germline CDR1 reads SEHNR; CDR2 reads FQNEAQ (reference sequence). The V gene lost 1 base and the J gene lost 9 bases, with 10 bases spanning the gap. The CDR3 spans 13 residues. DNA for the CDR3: TGTGCCAGCAGCTTAGAGAGGGGCGGTGAGCAGTTCTTC. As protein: CASSLERGGEQFF.

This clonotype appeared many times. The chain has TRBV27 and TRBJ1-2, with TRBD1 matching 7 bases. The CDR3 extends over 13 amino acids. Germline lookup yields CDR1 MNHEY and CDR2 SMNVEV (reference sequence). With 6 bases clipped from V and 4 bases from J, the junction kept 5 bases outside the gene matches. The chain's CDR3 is CASSQTGSYGYTF. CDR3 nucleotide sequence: TGTGCCAGCAGCCAGACAGGGAGCTATGGCTACACCTTC.

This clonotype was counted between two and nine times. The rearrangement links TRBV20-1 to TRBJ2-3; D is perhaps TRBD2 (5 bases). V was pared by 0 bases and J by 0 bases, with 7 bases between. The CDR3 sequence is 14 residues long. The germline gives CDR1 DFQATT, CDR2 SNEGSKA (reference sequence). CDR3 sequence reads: CSARDRESTDTQYF. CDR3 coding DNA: TGCAGTGCTAGAGATAGGGAGAGCACAGATACGCAGTATTTT.

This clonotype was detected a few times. The CDR3 loop reads CSASIGKETQYF. CDR3 coding DNA: TGCAGTGCGAGTATAGGGAAAGAGACCCAGTACTTC. The chain is built from TRBV20-1 and TRBJ2-5; D remains unclear. Germline V gives CDR1 DFQATT, CDR2 SNEGSKA (reference sequence). The V end lost 6 bases, the J end lost 3 bases, and 11 bases lay between the germline ends. The CDR3 totals 12 residues.